The TCR beta chain under discussion was sequenced for a study of T cell responses to AZD1222 COVID-19 vaccine (dated by TCRdb to about 2021). For the study in its entirety: AZD1222 recipients given second doses at about 4 weeks or at about 12 weeks were pooled, since spike-specific TCR depth and breadth were not found to differ between the two schedules. A total of approximately 240 trial participants underwent TCR sequencing, of whom nearly 210 had received two doses of AZD1222 and 26 had received two doses of the MenACWY control vaccine. Enrollment into the trials was organized by age into subgroups of 18-55, 56-69 and 70-plus years, and those subgroups contained roughly 150, 30 and 60 TCR-sequenced participants, respectively.

The time point label, as the study defines it: baseline before first vaccination. Samples from vaccinated people were obtained from the UK trials COV001 and COV002, which included a single-blind randomized controlled phase 2/3 trial of AZD1222 (ChAdOx1 nCoV-19) in healthy adults. Trial participant PBMC samples were collected at day 0 and day 28 after the second dose for TCRbeta chain sequencing. What the authors observed across the whole study: No day 14 peak-response samples were available, so repertoires were characterized only after the peak T cell response. Participants were mostly white British, with more females than males. The authors suggested clonal diversity may have been underestimated. Conclusions about previously exposed vaccinees were limited because only a handful of AZD1222 recipients were SARS-CoV-2 seropositive at baseline. In the small 56-69-year group, the increase in depth fell short of significance, most likely because of low power. Vaccine-associated CD4 TCRs spanned the whole spike protein, with dominant responses in regions 160-218 and 743-854. Nearly half of unique spike-specific TCRs reportedly recognized epitopes outside regions mutated in the B.1.351 and B.1.1.7 variants. After two AZD1222 doses, spike-specific TCR breadth and depth were significantly higher than at day 0 and than in MenACWY recipients.

The germline V gene gives CDR1 as SQVTM and CDR2 as ANQGSEA. Including cysteine and phenylalanine, the CDR3 has 13 amino acids. Of the read, only the CDR3 DNA is kept; its 39 bases are in frame from base 1. The V and J ends are trimmed by 7 bases and 5 bases, leaving 15 bases between them. As to this clone: The antigen it binds to is not known. Base qualities are not at hand, and no much larger clone is one base apart.

The CDR3 regions of human TCRbeta chains were analyzed by immunosequencing. Processing in the source paper ran as follows. Repertoire TCRs were matched against a reference library of SARS-CoV-2-specific TCRs generated with the MIRA antigen-specificity platform. Breadth was defined as the fraction of unique TCRs that were SARS-CoV-2-associated, and depth was defined as the fraction of total T cells that were SARS-CoV-2-associated. Using the MIRA data, each spike-specific TCR was mapped to the spike region that the TCR reacts to and placed in a CD4 or CD8 class. Log10-transformed breadth and depth values were compared by one-way ANOVA with Sidak's multiple comparisons tests. TCRdb holds this immuneACCESS table with in-frame rearrangements only. Some clones are missing; in checked studies, unresolved V genes explain under half, and the rest has no known cause. Clone size and V and J calls were adopted from that table, with D and trimming inferred from the DNA. The sample contains 150,000 or so clones, less than 95% of them found a single time. 1.5% of the sample goes to the ten largest clones.

The sample in question was peripheral blood, obtained on day 0 of AZD1222 vaccination. The rearranged chain carries TRBV29-1 and TRBJ2-4, with the D segment identity uncertain. The receptor's source is an adult in good health. CDR3 protein: CSALVPVENIQYF. The DNA sequence is TGCAGCGCCCTTGTGCCGGTAGAAAACATTCAGTACTTC.